The 9 T cell receptor beta chains below all came from one sample that was sequenced in a study of shared clonotypes between healthy human individuals. Some clones are missing from TCRdb's copy, which holds only in-frame ones; the method was immunoSEQ multiplex PCR. This table has a few million clones, about 92% appearing once. Input material: naive CD4+ T cells sorted from blood. The subset: CD45RA+ positively selected. These receptors were obtained from a man aged 18 to 35 in good health.

This chain links TRBV2 with TRBJ2-4, with TRBD1 matching over 7 bases. This CDR3 is 16 amino acids long. V shed 7 bases and J 0 bases; nucleotides not matched to a gene: 9. Germline loops: CDR1 SNHLY, CDR2 FYNNEI. The CDR3 sequence is CASMRDRGVAKNIQYF. CDR3 nucleotide sequence: TGTGCCAGCATGAGGGACAGAGGGGTAGCCAAAAACATTCAGTACTTC.

The sample holds a few counts of this clone. The chain links TRBV27 to TRBJ2-5, with D perhaps TRBD1 (5 bases). The germline gives CDR1 MNHEY, CDR2 SMNVEV (reference sequence). V lost 2 bases, J lost 3 bases, and 7 bases lay in between. The CDR3 runs to 13 residues. The DNA for the CDR3 is TGTGCCAGCAGTTTACAGGGAAAAGAGACCCAGTACTTC. Amino acids: CASSLQGKETQYF.

This clone occurred a few times. This rearrangement joins TRBV6-1 to TRBJ1-1; TRBD1 agrees at 8 bases. Germline-derived CDR1 and CDR2 are MNHNS and SASEGT. J was trimmed by 1 base and V by 6 bases; bases with no gene match: 4. The CDR3 length is 14 residues. The CDR3 nucleotides are TGTGCCAGCAGAGAGACAGGGGCGAACACTGAAGCTTTCTTT. Translated, it gives CASRETGANTEAFF.

The chain combines TRBV19 with TRBJ2-7, with 9 nucleotides matching TRBD1. CDR1 LNHDA and CDR2 SQIVND come from the germline V gene (reference sequence). The V gene end was trimmed by 3 bases and the J gene end by 2 bases; junction bases not matched to a gene: 8. The CDR3 runs to 16 residues. The CDR3 sequence: CASSMIWTGDTYEQYF. The CDR3 DNA follows: TGTGCCAGTAGTATGATCTGGACAGGGGATACCTACGAGCAGTACTTC.

CDR3 amino acids: CASSLLGTGPYEQYF. Here the CDR3 DNA reads TGCGCCAGCAGCCTGTTGGGGACAGGGCCCTACGAGCAGTACTTC. The chain employs TRBV5-1 and TRBJ2-7; 9 bases are shared with TRBD1. This CDR3 has 15 residues. CDR1 SGHRS and CDR2 YFSETQ come from the germline V gene. V lost 4 bases, J lost 2 bases, and 7 bases stayed unmatched.

The gene calls are TRBV6-1 and TRBJ1-4; unclear D gene. The V gene's germline CDR1 is MNHNS and CDR2 SASEGT. The CDR3 contains 15 residues. Trimming cost V 3 bases and J 5 bases, with 13 bases left between them. CDR3 region: CASSDRGRFNEKLFF. CDR3 sequence (DNA): TGTGCCAGCAGTGACCGGGGAAGGTTCAATGAAAAACTGTTTTTT.

V and J are TRBV28 and TRBJ2-7; either TRBD1 or TRBD2 may supply D (5 bases each). Trimming removed 5 bases from V and 3 bases from J, with 14 bases in between. The CDR3 contains 14 residues. Germline V lookup: CDR1 MDHEN, CDR2 SYDVKM. The CDR3, as DNA: TGTGCCAGCAGTCCCCAAGTGGGACGCTACGAGCAGTACTTC. Its translation is CASSPQVGRYEQYF.

CDR3 sequence reads: CASSLRGGLNYGYTF. CDR3 sequence (DNA): TGTGCCAGCAGCTTAAGGGGAGGGTTAAACTATGGCTACACCTTC. The chain couples TRBV7-8 to TRBJ1-2, with a tentative D call TRBD1 (5 bases). Germline assignment: CDR1 SGHVS and CDR2 FQNEAQ. The V end was cut by 2 bases, the J end by 2 bases, with 12 bases between. The CDR3 is 15 amino acids.

The chain employs TRBV5-4 and TRBJ2-3; 8 bases agree with TRBD2. The germline V gene encodes CDR1 SGHNT and CDR2 YYREEE (reference sequence). The V segment lost 4 bases and the J segment 8 bases; nucleotides outside the gene matches: 0. The CDR3 runs to 11 residues. CDR3 region: CASSREGTQYF. The DNA of the CDR3 is TGTGCCAGCAGCCGGGAGGGTACGCAGTATTTT.